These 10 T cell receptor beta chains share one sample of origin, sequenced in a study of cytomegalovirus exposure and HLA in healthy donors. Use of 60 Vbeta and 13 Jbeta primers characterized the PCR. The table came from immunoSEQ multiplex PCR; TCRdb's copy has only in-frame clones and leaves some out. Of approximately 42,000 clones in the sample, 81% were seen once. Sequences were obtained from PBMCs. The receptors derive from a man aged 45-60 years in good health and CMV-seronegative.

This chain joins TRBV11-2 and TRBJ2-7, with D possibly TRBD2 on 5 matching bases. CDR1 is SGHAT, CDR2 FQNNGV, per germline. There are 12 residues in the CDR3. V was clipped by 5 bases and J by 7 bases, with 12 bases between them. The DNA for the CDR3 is TGTGCCAGCAGCCCCCGAGGGTCGGAGCAGTACTTC. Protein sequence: CASSPRGSEQYF.

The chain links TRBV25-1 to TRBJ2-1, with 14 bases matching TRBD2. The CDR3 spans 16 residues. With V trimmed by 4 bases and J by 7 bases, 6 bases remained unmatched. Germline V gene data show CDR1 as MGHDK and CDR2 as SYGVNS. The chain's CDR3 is CASSGGLAGGYNEQFF. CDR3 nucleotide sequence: TGTGCCAGCAGTGGCGGACTAGCGGGAGGTTATAATGAGCAGTTCTTC.

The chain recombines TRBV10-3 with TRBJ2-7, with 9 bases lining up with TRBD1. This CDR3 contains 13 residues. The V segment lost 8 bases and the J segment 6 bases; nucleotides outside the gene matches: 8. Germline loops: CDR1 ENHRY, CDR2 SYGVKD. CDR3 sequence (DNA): TGTGCCATCGGTGGGACAGGGTCAGGCGAGCAGTACTTC. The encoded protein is CAIGGTGSGEQYF.

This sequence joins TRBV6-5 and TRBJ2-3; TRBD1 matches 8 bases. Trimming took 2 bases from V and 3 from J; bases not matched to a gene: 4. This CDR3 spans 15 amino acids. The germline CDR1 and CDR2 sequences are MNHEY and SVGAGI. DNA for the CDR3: TGTGCCAGCAGTTACGGCGACAGGGGTACAGATACGCAGTATTTT. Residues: CASSYGDRGTDTQYF.

CDR3 coding DNA: TGTGCCAGCAGTCAAAAGACAGGGGGCCTCACAGATACGCAGTATTTT. It yields the protein CASSQKTGGLTDTQYF. The V call is TRBV2, the J call TRBJ2-3; the match to TRBD1 covers 10 bases. CDR1 SNHLY and CDR2 FYNNEI come from the germline V gene. The junction had 7 bases not matched to a gene; V was cut back by 5 bases and J by 2 bases. The CDR3 sequence is 16 residues long. The entire variable domain, with the rest obtained from reference TRBV2 and TRBJ2-3, is as follows: EPEVTQTPSHQVTQMGQEVILRCVPISNHLYFYWYRQILGQKVEFLVSFYNNEISEKSEIFDDQFSVERPDGSNFTLKIRSTKLEDSAMYFCASSQKTGGLTDTQYFGPGTRLTVL.

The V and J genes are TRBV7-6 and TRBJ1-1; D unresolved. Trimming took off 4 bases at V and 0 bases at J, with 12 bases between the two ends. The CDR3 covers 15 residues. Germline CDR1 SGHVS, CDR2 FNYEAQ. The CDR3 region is CASSSQGELNTEAFF. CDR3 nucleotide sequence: TGTGCCAGCAGCTCGCAAGGAGAACTGAACACTGAAGCTTTCTTT. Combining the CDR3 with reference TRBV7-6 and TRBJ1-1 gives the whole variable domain GAGVSQSPRYKVTKRGQDVALRCDPISGHVSLYWYRQALGQGPEFLTYFNYEAQQDKSGLPNDRFSAERPEGSISTLTIQRTEQRDSAMYRCASSSQGELNTEAFFGQGTRLTVV.

The DNA for the CDR3 is TGTGCCAGCAGCTTCAGGACAGGGTCAAGCCAGGATACGCAGTATTTT. This translates into CASSFRTGSSQDTQYF. This rearrangement joins TRBV9 to TRBJ2-3; 8 nucleotides line up with TRBD1. With 4 bases clipped from V and 6 bases from J, the junction kept 13 bases outside the gene matches. Germline CDR1 SGDLS, CDR2 YYNGEE. The CDR3 covers 16 residues.

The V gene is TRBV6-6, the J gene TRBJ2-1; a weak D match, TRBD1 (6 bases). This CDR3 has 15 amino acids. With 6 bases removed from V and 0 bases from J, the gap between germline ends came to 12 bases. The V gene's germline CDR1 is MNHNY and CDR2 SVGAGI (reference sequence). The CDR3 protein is CASSKRTASYNEQFF. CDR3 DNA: TGTGCCAGCAGCAAAAGGACAGCCTCCTACAATGAGCAGTTCTTC.

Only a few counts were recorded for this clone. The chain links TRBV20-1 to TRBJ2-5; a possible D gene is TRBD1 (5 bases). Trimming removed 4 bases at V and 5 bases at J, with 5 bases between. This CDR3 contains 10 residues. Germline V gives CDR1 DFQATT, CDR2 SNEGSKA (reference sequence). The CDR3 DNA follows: TGCAGTGCTAAGGGGGAGACCCAGTACTTC. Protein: CSAKGETQYF.

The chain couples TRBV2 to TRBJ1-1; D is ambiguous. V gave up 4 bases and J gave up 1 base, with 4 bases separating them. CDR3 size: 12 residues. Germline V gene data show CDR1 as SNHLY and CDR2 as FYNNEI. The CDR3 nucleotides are TGTGCCAGCAGTGTGGCGAACACTGAAGCTTTCTTT. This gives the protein CASSVANTEAFF.